This entry concerns a single T cell receptor beta chain. V lost 4 bases to trimming and J lost 4 bases; unmatched junction nucleotides: 7. Germline V gene data show CDR1 as SGDLS and CDR2 as YYNGEE. The CDR3 totals 15 residues. In the source study's methods: Cell counts per sample came from amplifying reference gene primers. This table comes from immunoSEQ multiplex PCR, and its TCRdb copy is limited to in-frame clones, with some not included. The DNA gave D and trimming, while V, J and clone size come from that table. Altogether about 200,000 clones are present, roughly 84% being singletons, with the ten largest covering about 5%. The data are from a study of blood T cell repertoires in COVID-19. Study context: COVID-19 samples from acute and convalescent phases originated in the United States, Italy and Spain.

The chain employs TRBV9 and TRBJ2-7; 11 bases are shared with TRBD1. The receptor's source is a woman older than 75 with acute or convalescent COVID-19. Sequenced material: peripheral blood. CDR3 in amino acids: CASSSRTGGVYEQYF. CDR3 nucleotide sequence: TGTGCCAGCAGCTCTAGGACAGGGGGCGTTTACGAGCAGTACTTC.